The 2 T cell receptor beta chains given below trace back to one sample, sequenced in a study of T cell responses to AZD1222 COVID-19 vaccine (dated by TCRdb to the early 2020s). Receptors were amplified or captured by the immunoSEQ multiplex PCR assay. The source is immuneACCESS, and TCRdb retained only in-frame sequences with V and J called. Part of the clones is not carried over; for the studies checked, unresolved V genes explain less than half of this, and the remainder is unexplained. A total of about 130,000 clones appear in this sample, nearly 95% of them only once. The ten top clones hold around 0.91% of the sample. The time point label for this specimen denotes: baseline before first vaccination. The sample in question was peripheral blood, obtained on day 0 of AZD1222 vaccination. These TCRs come from an adult in good health.

V and J are TRBV2 and TRBJ1-6; 8 bases are shared with TRBD1. V lost 10 bases and J lost 10; bases outside the gene matches: 9. The CDR3 has 13 amino acids. Per germline, CDR1 SNHLY and CDR2 FYNNEI. In nucleotides, the CDR3 is TGTGCCACCATGACAGGGGTTGACTCACCCCTCCACTTT. Amino acid sequence: CATMTGVDSPLHF.

The rearrangement joins TRBV7-9 to TRBJ1-4; D perhaps matches TRBD1 (5 bases). Germline CDR1 SEHNR, CDR2 FQNEAQ (reference sequence). The CDR3 spans 14 residues. V shed 5 bases and J shed 6 bases, with 13 bases lying between them. CDR3 loop: CASSPRVTDEKLFF. DNA for the CDR3: TGTGCCAGCAGCCCCAGGGTTACGGATGAAAAACTGTTTTTT.